Listed here are 17 T cell receptor beta chains from one sample, sequenced in a study of T cells in Graves' hyperthyroidism and ophthalmopathy. There were TCR beta CDR3 regions amplified from RNA transcripts. HTBI primers drove first-round RT-PCR of the TCR CDR3. Each CDR3 protein gets one entry after TCRdb re-called the multiplex PCR reads with MiXCR. The repertoire holds approximately 600,000 distinct CDR3 sequences, with approximately 14% as singletons. The sequencing sample was made of blood. The receptor set was obtained from a woman aged 25 to 39 with Graves' hyperthyroidism that later progressed to Graves' ophthalmopathy.

This clonotype appeared many times. The chain carries TRBV27 and TRBJ1-2; a possible D gene is TRBD1 (6 bases). V shed 4 bases and J shed 4 bases, with 13 bases lying between them. The germline CDR1 and CDR2 sequences are MNHEY and SMNVEV (reference sequence). This CDR3 contains 14 residues. CDR3 coding DNA: TGTGCCAGCAGTTCCGGGGTGGGGGCCTATGGCTACACCTTC. Protein: CASSSGVGAYGYTF.

To note about this clonotype: A read error is possible here, since a much larger clone lies one base away. The chain recombines TRBV24-1 with TRBJ2-2; 13 bases are a match to TRBD2. This CDR3 has 16 residues. Per germline, CDR1 KGHDR and CDR2 SFDVKD. Trimming took 7 bases from V and 4 from J; bases not matched to a gene: 5. CDR3 sequence: CATRDTSGRATGELFF. The CDR3, as DNA: TGTGCCACCAGAGATACTAGCGGGAGGGCCACCGGGGAGCTGTTTTTT.

This clonotype has a count of ten or more. This chain uses TRBV6-1 with TRBJ1-1, with TRBD1 identical over 7 bases. V lost 1 base and J lost 0; bases outside the gene matches: 8. This CDR3 contains 17 residues. Germline V CDR1 and CDR2: MNHNS, SASEGT. CDR3 in amino acids: CASSEVVTGTLNTEAFF. In DNA form, the CDR3 reads TGTGCCAGCAGTGAAGTGGTGACAGGGACCCTGAACACTGAAGCTTTCTTT.

The V call is TRBV6-1, the J call TRBJ2-1, with D perhaps matching TRBD2 (5 bases). The CDR3 has 12 residues. The V gene lost 10 bases and the J gene lost 3 bases, with 10 bases spanning the gap. Germline V lookup: CDR1 MNHNS, CDR2 SASEGT. The DNA for the CDR3 is TGTGCCACCTTACGGGACTACAATGAGCAGTTCTTC. This translates into CATLRDYNEQFF.

Worth noting for this clonotype: Since a much larger clone is just one base distant, this may be a read error. The V call is TRBV5-4, the J call TRBJ2-3; D unclear. The germline CDR1 and CDR2 sequences are SGHNT and YYREEE (reference sequence). The CDR3 extends over 13 amino acids. CDR3 region: CASSLDEVDSQYF. As DNA, the CDR3 is TGTGCCAGCAGCTTGGACGAGGTAGATTCGCAGTATTTT.

This clonotype was detected a few times. This chain links TRBV20-1 with TRBJ2-2; TRBD1 matches 9 bases. Trimming took 4 bases from V and 7 from J; bases not matched to a gene: 4. Germline loops: CDR1 DFQATT, CDR2 SNEGSKA (reference sequence). This CDR3 spans 13 amino acids. The CDR3 nucleotides are TGCAGTGCTACCGACAGGGGGGACGGGGAGCTGTTTTTT. Its protein product is CSATDRGDGELFF.

The rearrangement uses TRBV4-2 and TRBJ2-2; maybe TRBD2 (5 bases). V gave up 0 bases and J gave up 5 bases, with 10 bases separating them. CDR1 is LGHNA and CDR2 is YNFKEQ in the germline V gene. The CDR3 contains 15 residues. CDR3 protein: CASSQDEGSTGELFF. CDR3 coding DNA: TGTGCCAGCAGCCAAGATGAGGGTTCGACCGGGGAGCTGTTTTTT.

This clonotype has a count of ten or more. V usage is TRBV27 and J usage is TRBJ2-1; 10 positions agree with TRBD2. The ends lost 2 bases at V and 9 bases at J; junction bases unmatched: 4. This CDR3 spans 14 amino acids. Germline V gene sequence: CDR1 MNHEY, CDR2 SMNVEV (reference sequence). The CDR3 DNA is TGTGCCAGCAGTTTAAGCGGGAGGGTTGGTGAGCAGTTCTTC. It specifies CASSLSGRVGEQFF.

This chain joins TRBV5-4 and TRBJ1-1, with D unclear. Per germline, CDR1 SGHNT and CDR2 YYREEE (reference sequence). Trimming removed 4 bases at V and 2 bases at J, with 12 bases between. The CDR3 extends over 14 amino acids. CDR3 sequence: CASSTVDTNTEAFF. CDR3 coding DNA: TGTGCCAGCAGCACCGTAGACACTAACACTGAAGCTTTCTTT.

This clonotype came up many times. This sequence joins TRBV20-1 and TRBJ2-7; no definite D call. CDR1 is DFQATT and CDR2 is SNEGSKA in the germline V gene (reference sequence). V was pared by 6 bases and J by 5 bases, with 8 bases between. The CDR3 has 10 residues. CDR3 sequence (DNA): TGCAGTGCCCCCCGGCACGAGCAGTACTTC. Amino acid sequence: CSAPRHEQYF.

The sample holds a few counts of this clonotype. A much more abundant neighbour one base away suggests this may be a read error. Lacking the conserved final phenylalanine or tryptophan, this CDR3 likely reflects a read error. V gene TRBV2 combines with J gene TRBJ2-7; 7 bases are a match to TRBD2. Germline-derived CDR1 and CDR2 are SNHLY and FYNNEI. Unmatched junction bases numbered 16, after V lost 6 bases and J lost 2 bases. The CDR3 contains 17 residues. CDR3 protein: CASSAGTKTFSPYEQYL. The DNA for the CDR3 is TGTGCCAGCAGCGCCGGGACTAAAACTTTTAGCCCCTACGAGCAGTACCTC.

At least ten counts were recorded for this clonotype. The chain recombines TRBV4-1 with TRBJ2-5; TRBD2 is a possible D gene (5 bases). Germline V gene data show CDR1 as MGHRA and CDR2 as YSYEKL. The CDR3 extends over 14 amino acids. V was trimmed by 1 base and J by 2 bases, leaving 8 bases between them. The CDR3 spells CASSQATRQETQYF. Written as DNA, the CDR3 is TGCGCCAGCAGCCAAGCTACTAGGCAAGAGACCCAGTACTTC.

This clonotype came up many times. V gene TRBV14 combines with J gene TRBJ2-1, with 15 bases identical to TRBD2. J gave up 7 bases and V 3 bases, and 4 bases lay outside the gene matches. The CDR3 covers 16 residues. CDR1 is SGHDN, CDR2 FVKESK, per germline. The CDR3 sequence: CASSHRTSGRGNEQFF. The CDR3 coding sequence is TGTGCCAGCAGCCACAGGACTAGCGGGAGGGGAAATGAGCAGTTCTTC. Full variable domain (missing parts from reference TRBV14 and TRBJ2-1): EAGVTQFPSHSVIEKGQTVTLRCDPISGHDNLYWYRRVMGKEIKFLLHFVKESKQDESGMPNNRFLAERTGGTYSTLKVQPAELEDSGVYFCASSHRTSGRGNEQFFGPGTRLTVL.

This chain links TRBV11-2 with TRBJ2-1; 8 bases map to TRBD1. V lost 5 bases, J lost 6 bases, and 9 bases stayed unmatched. Germline V gene lookup returns CDR1 SGHAT and CDR2 FQNNGV. The CDR3 extends over 15 amino acids. CDR3 nucleotide sequence: TGTGCCAGCAGCCAGGGACAGGTCAGAGTCAATGAGCAGTTCTTC. It specifies CASSQGQVRVNEQFF. Combining the CDR3 with reference TRBV11-2 and TRBJ2-1 gives the whole variable domain EAGVAQSPRYKIIEKRQSVAFWCNPISGHATLYWYQQILGQGPKLLIQFQNNGVVDDSQLPKDRFSAERLKGVDSTLKIQPAKLEDSAVYLCASSQGQVRVNEQFFGPGTRLTVL.

This clonotype was picked up many times. The chain couples TRBV2 to TRBJ2-1, with 8 positions matching TRBD2. The CDR3 is 16 amino acids. The junction had 13 bases not matched to a gene; V was cut back by 8 bases and J by 4 bases. Germline V gene lookup returns CDR1 SNHLY and CDR2 FYNNEI. The CDR3 DNA reads as TGTGCCAGCGATTCCGTTAGCGGGACCAGATACAATGAGCAGTTCTTC. Translation: CASDSVSGTRYNEQFF.

In its sample, this clonotype was seen many times. The J gene is TRBJ2-5, the V gene TRBV14, with a possible D match to TRBD1 (6 bases). The germline CDR1 and CDR2 sequences are SGHDN and FVKESK. There are 14 residues in the CDR3. V was cut by 0 bases and J by 7 bases, with 12 bases left in between. CDR3 sequence (DNA): TGTGCCAGCAGCCAAGATTTACAGGGTGCGACCCAGTACTTC. Protein sequence: CASSQDLQGATQYF.

This clonotype was observed many times. The chain employs TRBV6-1 and TRBJ2-6, with a weak D call TRBD1 (6 bases). V was trimmed by 6 bases and J by 2 bases, leaving 11 bases between them. The CDR3 extends over 15 amino acids. Germline lookup yields CDR1 MNHNS and CDR2 SASEGT. CDR3 sequence (DNA): TGTGCCAGCAGGATACAGGGAACTGGGGCCAACGTCCTGACTTTC. Its protein product is CASRIQGTGANVLTF.